This T cell receptor (beta chain) was retrieved from a study of naive and memory T cell subsets. Study-wide findings and caveats: In CD4 and CD8 cells, diversity dropped from naive through EMRA. A clonotype means one alpha or beta sequence, not an alpha/beta pair. RNA-based TCR counts may shift with T cell activation and differentiation.

This clonotype has only a few counts. Its antigen remains unknown. The CDR3 sequence is 16 residues long. Trimming pared 4 bases from V and 0 bases from J, leaving 16 bases between. Germline values: CDR1 LGHNA, CDR2 YNFKEQ. Four subsets defined by CD45RA and CD27 were sorted after CD3, CD4, CD8 and live/dead staining. Two oligonucleotides, mixed equimolar, formed the beta constant-region primer covering TRBC1 and TRBC2. Ligated cDNA was amplified by four rounds of PCR with nested alpha and beta constant-region primers and SP2. MiXCR, applied by TCRdb to the UMI-ligation and nested PCR reads, yields one record per CDR3 protein. The table lists 95,000 to 150,000 distinct CDR3 sequences, about 36% of them singletons.

The TCR comes from a human donor in good health. The material sequenced was central memory CD4+ T cells from blood. The chain recombines TRBV4-2 with TRBJ2-7; D may be TRBD1 (6 bases). The CDR3 spells CASSPELQGSSYEQYF. CDR3 nucleotides: TGTGCCAGCAGCCCGGAATTACAGGGTTCCTCCTACGAGCAGTACTTC.